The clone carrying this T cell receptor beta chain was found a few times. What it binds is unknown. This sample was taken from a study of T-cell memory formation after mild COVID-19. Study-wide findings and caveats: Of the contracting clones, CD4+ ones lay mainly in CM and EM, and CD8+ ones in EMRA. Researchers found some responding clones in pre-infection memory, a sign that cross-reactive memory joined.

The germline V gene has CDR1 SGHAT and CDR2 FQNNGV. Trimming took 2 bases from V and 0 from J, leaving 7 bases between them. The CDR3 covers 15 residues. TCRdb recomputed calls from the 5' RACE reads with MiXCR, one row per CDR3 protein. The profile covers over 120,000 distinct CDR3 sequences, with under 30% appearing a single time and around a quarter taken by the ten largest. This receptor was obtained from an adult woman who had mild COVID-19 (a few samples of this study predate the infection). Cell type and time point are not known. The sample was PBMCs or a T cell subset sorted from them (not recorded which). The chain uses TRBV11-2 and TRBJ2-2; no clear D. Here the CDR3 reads CASSLSLANTGELFF. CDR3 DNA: TGTGCCAGCAGCTTATCGCTCGCGAACACCGGGGAGCTGTTTTTT.